This entry features one T cell receptor beta chain sequence. This entry comes from a study of CD8 T cells in Susac syndrome. Sequencing of TCR beta was undertaken in CD8+ and CD4+ T cells derived from blood. The multiple sclerosis control group was made up of treatment-naive patients with stable or active relapsing-remitting disease. The TEMRA cells underwent FACS enrichment, while the CD8+ and CD4+ T cells underwent negative isolation. The RNA, about 0.5 to 1 ug, was put through reverse transcription using random hexamers. A multiplex approach, immunoSEQ multiplex PCR, amplified TCR beta CDR3 across 54 Vbeta and 13 Jbeta. TCRdb redid the calling of the immunoSEQ multiplex PCR reads with MiXCR, one entry per CDR3 protein. The profile shows approximately 280,000 distinct CDR3 sequences, 70% to 90% of them singletons. The specimen was CD8+ T cells from PBMCs. The clonotype was recovered from a human donor with multiple sclerosis.

The CDR3, as DNA: TGTGCCAGCAGCTTAGTTTCGGTTGAAGCTTTCTTT. It translates to CASSLVSVEAFF. This sequence joins TRBV7-9 and TRBJ1-1; no definite D call. In germline, CDR1 is SEHNR, CDR2 FQNEAQ (reference sequence). Trimming stripped 1 base from V and 7 bases from J, with 7 bases between. This CDR3 has 12 residues.